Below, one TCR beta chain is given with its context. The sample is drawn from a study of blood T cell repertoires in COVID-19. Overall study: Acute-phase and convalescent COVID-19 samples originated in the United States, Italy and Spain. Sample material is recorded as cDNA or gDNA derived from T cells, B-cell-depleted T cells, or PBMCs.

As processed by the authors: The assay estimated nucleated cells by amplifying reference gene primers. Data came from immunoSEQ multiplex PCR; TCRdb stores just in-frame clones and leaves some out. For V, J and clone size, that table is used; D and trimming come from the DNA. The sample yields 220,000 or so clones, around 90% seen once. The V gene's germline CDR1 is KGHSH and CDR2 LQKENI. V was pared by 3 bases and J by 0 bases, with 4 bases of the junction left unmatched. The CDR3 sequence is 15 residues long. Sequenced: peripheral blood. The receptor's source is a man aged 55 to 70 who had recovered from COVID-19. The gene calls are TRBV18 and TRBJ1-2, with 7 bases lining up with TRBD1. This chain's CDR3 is CASSPDRSANYGYTF. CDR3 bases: TGTGCCAGCTCACCGGACAGGTCAGCTAACTATGGCTACACCTTC. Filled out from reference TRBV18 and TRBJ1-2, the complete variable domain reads NAGVMQNPRHLVRRRGQEARLRCSPMKGHSHVYWYRQLPEEGLKFMVYLQKENIIDESGMPKERFSAEFPKEGPSILRIQQVVRGDSAAYFCASSPDRSANYGYTFGSGTRLTVV.